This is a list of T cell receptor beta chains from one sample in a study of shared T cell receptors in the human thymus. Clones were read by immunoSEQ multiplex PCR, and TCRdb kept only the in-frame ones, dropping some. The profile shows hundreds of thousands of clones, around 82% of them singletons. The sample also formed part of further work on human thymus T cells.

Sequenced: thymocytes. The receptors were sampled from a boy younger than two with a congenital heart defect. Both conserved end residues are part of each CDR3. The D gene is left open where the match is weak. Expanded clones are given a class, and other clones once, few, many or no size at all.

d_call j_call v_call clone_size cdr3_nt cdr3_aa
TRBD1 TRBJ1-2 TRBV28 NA TGTGCCAGCAGGGAAGGGGCCGGGACAGACATCAGATGCTACACCTTC CASREGAGTDIRCYTF
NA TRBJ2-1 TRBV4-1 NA TGCGCCAGCAGCCAAGATCAAGTTGTGGGGGGCTCCTACAATGAGCAGTTCTTC CASSQDQVVGGSYNEQFF
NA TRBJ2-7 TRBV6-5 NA TGTGCCAGCAGTTACCAGGGCAGGACCTACGAGCAGTACTTC CASSYQGRTYEQYF
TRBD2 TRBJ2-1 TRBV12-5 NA TGTGCTAGTGGCCCGGGACTAGCGGGAGGGAATGAGCAGTTCTTC CASGPGLAGGNEQFF
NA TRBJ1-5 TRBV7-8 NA TGTGCCAGCAGCTTACGCAAGACGCAGGGGAAGGGCAATCAGCCCCAGCATTTT CASSLRKTQGKGNQPQHF
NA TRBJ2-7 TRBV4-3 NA TGCGCCAGCAGCCAATATAGATCCCACGAGCAGTACTTC CASSQYRSHEQYF
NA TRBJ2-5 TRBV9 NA TGTGCCAGCAGCCCACACCATCGGGGGTTAAGGGAGACCCAGTACTTC CASSPHHRGLRETQYF
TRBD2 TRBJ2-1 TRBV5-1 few TGCGCCAGCAGCACGGGTCCTAGCGGGAGAGGCGATGAGCAGTTCTTC CASSTGPSGRGDEQFF
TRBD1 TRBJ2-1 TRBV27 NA TGTGCCAGCAGTCCGACACAGGGGGCATGTGAGCAGTTCTTC CASSPTQGACEQFF
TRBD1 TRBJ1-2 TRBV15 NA TGTGCCACCAGCAGAGATCTCCGACAGGGGCCAAAGGACTATGGCTACACATTC CATSRDLRQGPKDYGYTF
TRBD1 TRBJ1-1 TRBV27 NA TGTGCCAGCAGCGTCGGACAGGGGGCGGGCACTGAAGCTTTCTTT CASSVGQGAGTEAFF
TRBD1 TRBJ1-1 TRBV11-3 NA TGTGCCAGCAGCTCGGGACAGGGGGACACTGAAGCTTTCTTT CASSSGQGDTEAFF
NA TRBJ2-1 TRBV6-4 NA TGTGCCAGCAGTGAGGAGGGAGCCAGCGATGAGCAGTTCTTC CASSEEGASDEQFF
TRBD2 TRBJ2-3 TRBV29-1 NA TGCAGCGCCCTAGCGGGAGCTGGCACAGATACGCAGTATTTT CSALAGAGTDTQYF
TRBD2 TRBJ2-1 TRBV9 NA TGTGCCAGCACCGCATCTCTAGCGGAGAGCTCCTACAATGAGCAGTTCTTC CASTASLAESSYNEQFF
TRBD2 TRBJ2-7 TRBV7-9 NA TGTGCCAGCAGCTTAGCCCAGGGTAGCGGGTACTACGAGCAGTACTTC CASSLAQGSGYYEQYF
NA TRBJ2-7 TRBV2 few TGTGCCAGCAGTGAAGCAGGGGGACGGTTCTACGAGCAGTACTTC CASSEAGGRFYEQYF
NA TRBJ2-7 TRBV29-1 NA TGCAGCGTTGAAAGGGGCCCAGCCTACGAGCAGTACTTC CSVERGPAYEQYF
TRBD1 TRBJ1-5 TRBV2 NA TGTGCCAGCACCCGGACAGGGGAGGATCAGCCCCAGCATTTT CASTRTGEDQPQHF
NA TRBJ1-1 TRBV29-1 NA TGCAGCGTTGTCAACAGATCCCGCGGGGACACTGAAGCTTTCTTT CSVVNRSRGDTEAFF
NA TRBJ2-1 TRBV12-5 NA TGTGCTAGTGGTGCGGGACTGGAGGGGCCCAATGAGCAGTTCTTC CASGAGLEGPNEQFF
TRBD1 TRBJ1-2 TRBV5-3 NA TGTGCCAGAAGCGGCGGACAGGGTAAGAACTATGGCTACACCTTC CARSGGQGKNYGYTF
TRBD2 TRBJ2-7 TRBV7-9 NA TGTGCCAGCAGCTTAGGGGAGCGGGGACCACCCTACGAGCAGTACTTC CASSLGERGPPYEQYF
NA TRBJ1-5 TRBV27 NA TGTGCCAGCAGGACGGACGGAGGGGGGGTTTATAGCAATCAGCCCCAGCATTTT CASRTDGGGVYSNQPQHF
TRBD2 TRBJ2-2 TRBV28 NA TGTGCCAGCAGTTTATCCCGGACTAGCGGGAGACACACCGGGGAGCTGTTTTTT CASSLSRTSGRHTGELFF
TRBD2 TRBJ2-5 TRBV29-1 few TGCAGCGTGGCACGGGGGAGGGAGGGCCCCCAAGAGACCCAGTACTTC CSVARGREGPQETQYF
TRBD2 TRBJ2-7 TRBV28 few TGTGCCAGCAGTGAAGCGGGAGGGCTCTACGAGCAGTACTTC CASSEAGGLYEQYF
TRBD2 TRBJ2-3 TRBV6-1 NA TGTGCCAGCAGTGAATCTACTAGCGGGAAGGGTACGCAGTATTTT CASSESTSGKGTQYF
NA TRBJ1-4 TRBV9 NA TGTGCCAGCAGAGACCCATCGGGTCGGACTAATGAAAAACTGTTTTTT CASRDPSGRTNEKLFF
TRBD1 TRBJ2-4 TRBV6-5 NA TGTGCCAGCAGCCCAGGACAGGGCCCCAAAAACATTCAGTACTTC CASSPGQGPKNIQYF